The 13 T cell receptor beta chains below come from one sample, sequenced in a study of long-term antiretroviral therapy in people with HIV. With survey level as its setting, the immunoSEQ assay was v3.0. This table comes from immunoSEQ multiplex PCR, and its TCRdb copy is limited to in-frame clones, with some not included. The sample includes about 17,000 clones, around 84% seen only once; the top ten take approximately 8.4%. The sequencing here drew on unsorted PBMCs, taken 0.1 years after starting antiretroviral therapy. The receptors originated from a man younger than 35 with HIV.

The rearrangement links TRBV7-9 to TRBJ1-1, with no clear D. CDR1 is SEHNR, CDR2 FQNEAQ, per germline (reference sequence). CDR3 length: 13 amino acids. The ends were cut back, 6 bases at V and 11 bases at J, with 19 bases in the middle. CDR3 nucleotides: TGTGCCAGCAGGCCCGAGGGAGGCCTCGGGGCTTTCTTT. This encodes CASRPEGGLGAFF.

The chain uses TRBV13 and TRBJ2-6, with a weak D call TRBD2 (5 bases). Trimming removed 0 bases at V and 1 base at J, with 7 bases between. CDR3 length: 16 amino acids. Germline assignment: CDR1 PRHDT and CDR2 FYEKMQ (reference sequence). The chain's CDR3 is CASSLGPGSGANVLTF. In DNA, the CDR3 is TGTGCCAGCAGCTTAGGTCCGGGATCTGGGGCCAACGTCCTGACTTTC. The variable domain in full, with the rest retrieved from reference TRBV13 and TRBJ2-6, is AAGVIQSPRHLIKEKRETATLKCYPIPRHDTVYWYQQGPGQDPQFLISFYEKMQSDKGSIPDRFSAQQFSDYHSELNMSSLELGDSALYFCASSLGPGSGANVLTFGAGSRLTVL.

V is TRBV28 and J is TRBJ2-6, with D perhaps matching TRBD1 or TRBD2 (5 bases each). CDR3 size: 17 residues. CDR1 is MDHEN, CDR2 SYDVKM, per germline. The V gene lost 4 bases and the J gene lost 2 bases, with 15 bases spanning the gap. The CDR3 region is CASSSKGPQAGANVLTF. The CDR3 DNA follows: TGTGCCAGCAGTTCGAAGGGACCGCAGGCTGGGGCCAACGTCCTGACTTTC.

The V and J genes are TRBV6-5 and TRBJ1-2, with a tentative D call TRBD1 (6 bases). CDR3 size: 13 residues. V shed 5 bases and J shed 3 bases, with 10 bases lying between them. Looked up from germline, CDR1 is MNHEY and CDR2 is SVGAGI. CDR3 region: CASSPQGYYGYTF. The DNA for the CDR3 is TGTGCCAGCAGTCCACAGGGATACTATGGCTACACCTTC.

This clone was seen a single time. The CDR3 bases are TGTGCCAGCACCATATCGGGGCCCTACAATGAGCAGTTCTTC. Encoded protein: CASTISGPYNEQFF. The V gene is TRBV6-5, the J gene TRBJ2-1; D is perhaps TRBD1 or TRBD2 (5 bases each). V dropped 7 bases and J dropped 2 bases, with 12 bases sitting between them. The germline gives CDR1 MNHEY, CDR2 SVGAGI. The CDR3 loop spans 14 amino acids.

This chain joins TRBV27 and TRBJ2-1; a weak D match, TRBD2 (5 bases). CDR1 MNHEY and CDR2 SMNVEV come from the germline V gene (reference sequence). CDR3 length: 12 residues. V was clipped by 2 bases and J by 6 bases, with 5 bases between them. The CDR3 spells CASSLGGNEQFF. DNA of the CDR3: TGTGCCAGCAGTTTAGGAGGCAATGAGCAGTTCTTC.

The V and J genes are TRBV18 and TRBJ2-4; D gene uncertain. Trimming removed 3 bases from V and 1 base from J, with 13 bases in between. The CDR3 is 16 amino acids. Germline V gene data show CDR1 as KGHSH and CDR2 as LQKENI. Here the CDR3 reads CASSPAAYGAKNIQYF. DNA of the CDR3: TGTGCCAGCTCACCTGCCGCTTACGGGGCCAAAAACATTCAGTACTTC.

This clone was found once. In DNA, the CDR3 is TGCGCCAGCAGCATGGGACGGGGCCCCTACAATGAGCAGTTCTTC. It specifies CASSMGRGPYNEQFF. The V call is TRBV5-1, the J call TRBJ2-1; D may be TRBD1 or TRBD2 (5 bases each). Germline assignment: CDR1 SGHRS and CDR2 YFSETQ. Trimming removed 4 bases from V and 2 bases from J, with 13 bases in between. The length of the CDR3 is 15 residues.

This clone appeared a single time. The genes are TRBV29-1 and TRBJ1-4; D call uncertain. The V end was cut by 5 bases, the J end by 0 bases, with 10 bases between. The CDR3 length is 14 residues. Germline CDR1 is SQVTM and CDR2 is ANQGSEA. The CDR3 loop is CSVLIVATNEKLFF. The CDR3 nucleotides are TGCAGCGTTCTAATCGTTGCAACTAATGAAAAACTGTTTTTT. The variable domain in full, with the rest retrieved from reference TRBV29-1 and TRBJ1-4, is SAVISQKPSRDICQRGTSLTIQCQVDSQVTMMFWYRQQPGQSLTLIATANQGSEATYESGFVIDKFPISRPNLTFSTLTVSNMSPEDSSIYLCSVLIVATNEKLFFGSGTQLSVL.

The chain couples TRBV13 to TRBJ2-1; 8 bases fit TRBD1. After removal of 1 base from V and 9 bases from J, the junction contained 8 bases not matched to a gene. CDR3 length equals 15 residues. Germline lookup yields CDR1 PRHDT and CDR2 FYEKMQ (reference sequence). CDR3 nucleotides: TGTGCCAGCAGCTTAGAGGGGCAGGGGGCGGGTGAGCAGTTCTTC. Translation: CASSLEGQGAGEQFF.

The chain joins TRBV11-2 to TRBJ1-2, with D uncertain. Germline V gene data show CDR1 as SGHAT and CDR2 as FQNNGV. V gave up 6 bases and J gave up 6 bases, with 11 bases separating them. This CDR3 has 12 residues. CDR3 sequence reads: CASSYAGDGYTF. DNA of the CDR3: TGTGCCAGCAGTTACGCGGGAGATGGCTACACCTTC.

This clone has only a few counts. This chain uses TRBV7-8 with TRBJ1-6; no reliable D call. Germline loops: CDR1 SGHVS, CDR2 FQNEAQ. The CDR3 runs 12 residues. The V end was cut by 3 bases, the J end by 9 bases, with 6 bases between. CDR3 protein: CASSLGGSPLHF. Written as DNA, the CDR3 is TGTGCCAGCAGCTTGGGAGGTTCACCCCTCCACTTT.

The J gene is TRBJ2-1, the V gene TRBV11-2; no reliable D call. The germline gives CDR1 SGHAT, CDR2 FQNNGV. The CDR3 has 11 amino acids. V dropped 3 bases and J dropped 7 bases, with 4 bases sitting between them. Here the CDR3 reads CASSFGNEQFF. DNA for the CDR3: TGTGCCAGCAGCTTTGGAAATGAGCAGTTCTTC.